This T cell receptor (beta chain) was identified during a study of blood T cell repertoires in COVID-19. For the study at large: Donors in the United States, Italy and Spain gave samples during acute or convalescent COVID-19. In each case, the material was cDNA or gDNA derived from T cells, B-cell-depleted T cells, or PBMCs.

Ages ranged from about 18 to 90 years, with residence in fewer than 25 US areas. Donors were grouped by their self-reported clinical history. Here immunoSEQ multiplex PCR was the method, and the copy in TCRdb shows in-frame clones only, minus some. The sample lists some 420,000 clones; 80% to 90% were seen once. This clonotype was obtained from a man between 25 and 39 years old who had recovered from COVID-19. The sample comprised PBMCs or T cells enriched from blood (not recorded which).

The CDR3 DNA is TGTGCCAGCAGCTCTGGACAGGGTGCCAAAAACATTCAGTACTTC. The encoded protein is CASSSGQGAKNIQYF. This sequence joins TRBV7-6 and TRBJ2-4; 8 bases are a match to TRBD1. Unmatched junction bases numbered 3, after V lost 4 bases and J lost 1 base. There are 15 residues in the CDR3. Germline CDR1 and CDR2: SGHVS and FNYEAQ.